This T cell receptor beta chain originates from a study of blood T cell repertoires in COVID-19. Only in-frame clones appear in the TCRdb table, and some are missing; sequencing was by immunoSEQ multiplex PCR. The sample consists of just under 300,000 clones, around nine tenths of them appearing once. This clonotype originated in a man in his 70s with acute or convalescent COVID-19. Sequencing was done on a sample of peripheral blood.

The CDR3 DNA follows: TGTGCCAGCAGTTTATCTGCACTCAGGGTTTTCACTGAAGCTTTCTTT. Protein sequence: CASSLSALRVFTEAFF. The chain couples TRBV27 to TRBJ1-1; possible D gene TRBD1, 5 bases. CDR1 and CDR2 from the germline V gene are MNHEY and SMNVEV (reference sequence). The V and J ends lost 0 bases and 4 bases respectively, with 15 bases between them. The CDR3 totals 16 residues.